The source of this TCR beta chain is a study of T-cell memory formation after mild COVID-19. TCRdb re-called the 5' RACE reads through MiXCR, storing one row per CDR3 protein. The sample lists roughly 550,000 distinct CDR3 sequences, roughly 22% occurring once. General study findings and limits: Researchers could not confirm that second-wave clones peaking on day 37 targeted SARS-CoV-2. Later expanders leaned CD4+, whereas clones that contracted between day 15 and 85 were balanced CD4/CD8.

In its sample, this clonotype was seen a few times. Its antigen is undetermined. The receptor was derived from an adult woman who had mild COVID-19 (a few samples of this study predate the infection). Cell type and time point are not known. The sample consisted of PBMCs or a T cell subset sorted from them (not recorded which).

The CDR3 is CASSPGLSYGYTF. The CDR3 bases are TGTGCCAGCAGCCCGGGACTGAGCTATGGCTACACCTTC. The chain has TRBV7-8 and TRBJ1-2; tentatively, D is TRBD1 (5 bases). CDR3 length: 13 amino acids. Germline V CDR1 and CDR2: SGHVS, FQNEAQ. Trimming cost V 5 bases and J 4 bases, with 11 bases left between them. Variable domain in full (rest from reference TRBV7-8 and TRBJ1-2): GAGVSQSPRYKVAKRGQDVALRCDPISGHVSLFWYQQALGQGPEFLTYFQNEAQLDKSGLPSDRFFAERPEGSVSTLKIQRTQQEDSAVYLCASSPGLSYGYTFGSGTRLTVV.